This entry features one T cell receptor beta chain sequence. Its antigen is as yet unknown. These data are taken from a study of cytomegalovirus exposure and HLA in healthy donors. PCR used 60 Vbeta primers and 13 Jbeta primers. The protocol was immunoSEQ multiplex PCR, while the TCRdb copy is restricted to in-frame clones and leaves out a portion. The sample gives over 95,000 clones, 76% of which show up once; around 12% is in the top ten. Findings and caveats of the study: Per published accounts, TCR beta sequences correctly predicted the HLA-A and HLA-B alleles of most subjects.

The sequence was collected from a woman aged 40 to 50 in good health and CMV-seropositive. Sequenced: PBMCs.

In DNA form, the CDR3 reads TGTGCCAGCAGTAAACTAATAGGAGAGGACAGGGTTAGGTCTGGGACCCAGTACTTC. Translating it yields CASSKLIGEDRVRSGTQYF. The rearrangement joins TRBV2 to TRBJ2-5, with 8 bases fitting TRBD1. This CDR3 region has 19 residues. CDR1 and CDR2 (germline): SNHLY, FYNNEI. V gave up 5 bases and J gave up 7 bases; unmatched junction bases: 24.